This is a list of T cell receptor beta chains from one sample in a study of radiation and T cells in renal cell carcinoma. Profiling relied on immunoSEQ multiplex PCR, and the TCRdb table lists in-frame clones only, not all of them. The table lists some 60,000 clones, roughly 79% of them singletons. The source material was blood, sampled from a patient whose treatment included radiotherapy and nephrectomy. The source is a man between 60 and 75 years old with renal cell carcinoma. CDR3s include the opening cysteine and the closing phenylalanine or tryptophan. The D gene is left open where the match is weak. Clone size is not always given. Where it is, it says once, few, many or a class for expanded clones.

TRBJ1-6 TRBV5-1 - - TGCGCCAGCAGCCGTTCGACGGGAGGGGATTCACCCCTCCACTTT CASSRSTGGDSPLHF
TRBJ2-1 TRBV7-9 TRBD2 - TGTGCCAGCAGCGCCACGGGACTACACAATGAGCAGTTCTTC CASSATGLHNEQFF
TRBJ1-4 TRBV7-2 - - TGTGCCAGCAGCTTGACCCCTGGGGGGCAGTGGGGTGAAAAACTGTTTTTT CASSLTPGGQWGEKLFF
TRBJ2-6 TRBV4-3 TRBD2 - TGCGCCAGCAGCCAAGAAAGCGGGGTCGTCTCTGGGGCCAACGTCCTGACTTTC CASSQESGVVSGANVLTF
TRBJ2-1 TRBV4-2 TRBD1 - TGTGCCAGCAGCCGCGCCAAGTGGGATAGACAGGGGGCCTACAATGAGCAGTTCTTC CASSRAKWDRQGAYNEQFF
TRBJ1-2 TRBV6-1 TRBD1 - TGTGCCAGCAGTGACAGGGGGCTAAGTAACTATGGCTACACCTTC CASSDRGLSNYGYTF
TRBJ2-3 TRBV7-2 TRBD2 - TGTGCCAGCAGTCCCTCCGGGACTAGCGGGGGGGCCCCAGATACGCAGTATTTT CASSPSGTSGGAPDTQYF
TRBJ1-6 TRBV19 TRBD1 - TGTGCCAGTAGTATAGTGCGACAGGGAAGCTCCTATAATTCACCCCTCCACTTT CASSIVRQGSSYNSPLHF
TRBJ1-1 TRBV2 - - TGTGCCAGCACTAAAGAAGATGGCAGCCAATTTGAAGCTTTCTTT CASTKEDGSQFEAFF
TRBJ1-3 TRBV15 - - TGTGCCACCAGCTCAGAAAGCTGGGACACCATATATTTT CATSSESWDTIYF
TRBJ2-5 TRBV7-9 - few TGTGCCAGCAGCTTAGTTTGGTCGGCAGATCAAGAGACCCAGTACTTC CASSLVWSADQETQYF
TRBJ1-1 TRBV2 - - TGTGCCAGCGGTAGGGACTCTCAGGCGAACACTGAAGCTTTCTTT CASGRDSQANTEAFF
TRBJ2-3 TRBV28 TRBD2 - TGTGCCAGCAGTTTGCCGGGAGGGCCTTTCACAGATACGCAGTATTTT CASSLPGGPFTDTQYF
TRBJ2-2 TRBV5-4 - - TGTGCCAGCAGCTTACAGGAAAACACCGGGGAGCTGTTTTTT CASSLQENTGELFF
TRBJ2-1 TRBV12-5 TRBD2 - TGTGCTAGTGGTCCATGGACTAGCGGGAGCTCCTACAATGAGCAGTTCTTC CASGPWTSGSSYNEQFF
TRBJ2-3 TRBV20-1 - - TGCAGTGCTAGATCTGATTATACGCAGTATTTT CSARSDYTQYF
TRBJ2-3 TRBV19 TRBD1 - TGTGCCAGTAGTACCCCTGGACAGGTCGGGGGCACAGATACGCAGTATTTT CASSTPGQVGGTDTQYF
TRBJ2-7 TRBV6-5 - - TGTGCCAGCAGCGCCGACAGAGGTCGTCTCGAGCAGTACTTC CASSADRGRLEQYF
TRBJ1-1 TRBV7-9 - - TGTGCCAGCAGCTTAGGGAATCTGGCAGCTTTCTTT CASSLGNLAAFF
TRBJ1-3 TRBV2 TRBD1 - TGTGCCAGCAGGACAGGGGATGGAAACACCATATATTTT CASRTGDGNTIYF
TRBJ2-2 TRBV5-5 - once TGTGCCAGCAGCCTCCGACCTGACGGGGAGCTGTTTTTT CASSLRPDGELFF
TRBJ1-5 TRBV6-4 - - TGTGCCAGCCCCGGGGGAGAATCTAGCAATCAGCCCCAGCATTTT CASPGGESSNQPQHF
TRBJ2-1 TRBV21-1 - - TGTGCCAGCAGCAGGCGGGAGTTTATCGATGAGCAGTTCTTC CASSRREFIDEQFF
TRBJ1-2 TRBV12-1 - - TGTGCCAGCAGGTTCCAGGGACACACCTTC CASRFQGHTF
TRBJ1-2 TRBV5-5 - - TGTGCCAGCAGCTTCTCTACAGGGAAAGCTAACTATGGCTACACCTTC CASSFSTGKANYGYTF
TRBJ2-7 TRBV9 - - TGTGCCAGCAGCGTAGCCCCGGAGTACGAGCAGTACTTC CASSVAPEYEQYF
TRBJ2-3 TRBV6-1 - - TGTGCCATGTCAACCCCCAGCACAGATACGCAGTATTTT CAMSTPSTDTQYF
TRBJ1-1 TRBV7-3 TRBD1 few TGTGCCAGCAGCTTGACAGGGGCGAACACTGAAGCTTTCTTT CASSLTGANTEAFF
TRBJ1-4 TRBV7-2 - few TGTGCCAGCAGCTCCCCCGAGAGGAATGAAAAACTGTTTTTT CASSSPERNEKLFF
TRBJ2-3 TRBV7-9 - - TGTGCCAGCAGCTTAGCTGTCCCGCCAGATACGCAGTATTTT CASSLAVPPDTQYF
TRBJ1-1 TRBV5-1 - - TGCGCCAGCAGCCCGCCCGGGACCAAGAACACTGAAGCTTTCTTT CASSPPGTKNTEAFF